This T cell receptor (beta chain) was sequenced during a study of cytotoxic CD8 clonotypes in ibrutinib-treated CLL. Measured with immunoSEQ multiplex PCR; TCRdb has only the in-frame clones, and not every one. The sample lists 200,000 to 250,000 clones, about 75% occurring once. The table lists this clone with a few counts. This CDR3 has 15 residues. Trimming pared 5 bases from V and 5 bases from J, leaving 18 bases between. Per germline, CDR1 SGHTA and CDR2 FQGTGA. The input for sequencing was PBMCs, taken after 12 months of ibrutinib treatment. This sequence was found in a human donor with chronic lymphocytic leukemia. The chain recombines TRBV7-3 with TRBJ1-1; D is ambiguous. The CDR3 DNA sequence: TGTGCCAGCAGCCTACAAGCAGCACCGACAACTGAAGCTTTCTTT. It is translated as CASSLQAAPTTEAFF.